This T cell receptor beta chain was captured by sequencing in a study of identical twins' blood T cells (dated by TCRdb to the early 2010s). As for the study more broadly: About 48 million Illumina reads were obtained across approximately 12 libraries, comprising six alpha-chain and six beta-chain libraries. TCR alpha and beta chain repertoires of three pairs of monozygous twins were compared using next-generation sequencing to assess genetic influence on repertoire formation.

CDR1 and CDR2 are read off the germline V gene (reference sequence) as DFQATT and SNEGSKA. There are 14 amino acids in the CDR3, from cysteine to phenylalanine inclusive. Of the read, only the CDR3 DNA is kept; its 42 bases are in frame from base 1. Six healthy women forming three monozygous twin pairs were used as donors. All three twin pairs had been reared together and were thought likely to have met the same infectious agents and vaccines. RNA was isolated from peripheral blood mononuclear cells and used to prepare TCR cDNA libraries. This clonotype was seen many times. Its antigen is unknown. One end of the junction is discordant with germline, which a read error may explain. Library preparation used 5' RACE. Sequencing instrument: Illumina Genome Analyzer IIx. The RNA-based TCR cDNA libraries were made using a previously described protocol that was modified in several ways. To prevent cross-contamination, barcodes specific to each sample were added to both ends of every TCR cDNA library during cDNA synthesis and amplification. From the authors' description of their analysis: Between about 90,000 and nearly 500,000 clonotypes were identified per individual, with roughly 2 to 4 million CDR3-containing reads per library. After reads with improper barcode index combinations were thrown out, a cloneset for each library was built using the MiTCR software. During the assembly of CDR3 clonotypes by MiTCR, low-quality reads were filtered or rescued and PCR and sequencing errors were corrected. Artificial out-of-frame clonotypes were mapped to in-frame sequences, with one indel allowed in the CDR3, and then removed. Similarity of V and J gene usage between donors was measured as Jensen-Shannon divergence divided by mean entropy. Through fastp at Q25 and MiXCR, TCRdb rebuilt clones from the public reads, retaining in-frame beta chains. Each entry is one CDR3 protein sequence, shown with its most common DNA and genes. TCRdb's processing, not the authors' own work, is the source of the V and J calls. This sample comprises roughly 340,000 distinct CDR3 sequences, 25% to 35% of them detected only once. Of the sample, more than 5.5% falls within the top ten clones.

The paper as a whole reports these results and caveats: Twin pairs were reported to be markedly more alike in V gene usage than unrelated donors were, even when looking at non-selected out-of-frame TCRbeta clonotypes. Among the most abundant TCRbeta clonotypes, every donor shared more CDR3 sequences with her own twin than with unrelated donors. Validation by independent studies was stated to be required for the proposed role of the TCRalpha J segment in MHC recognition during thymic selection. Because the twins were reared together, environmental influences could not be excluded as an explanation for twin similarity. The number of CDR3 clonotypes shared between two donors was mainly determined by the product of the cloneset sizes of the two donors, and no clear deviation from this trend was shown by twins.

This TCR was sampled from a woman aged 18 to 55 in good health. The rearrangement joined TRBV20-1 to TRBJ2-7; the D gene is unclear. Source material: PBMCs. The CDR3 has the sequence CSANRGRPPYEQYF. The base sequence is TGTAGTGCTAACCGAGGACGTCCCCCCTACGAGCAGTACTTC.